This T cell receptor (beta chain) was observed in a study of vaccination and CD4 T cells after COVID-19. About the research overall: Overlapping SARS-CoV-2, HCoV-NL63, HCoV-OC43 and HCoV-229E spike peptides stimulated the cells. Study-wide results and caveats: The rise in median SARS-CoV-2-reactive clonotypes, from roughly 22 to 38, was not significant.

Regarding this clonotype: Antigen unknown.

Germline V gene data show CDR1 as SGHTA and CDR2 as FQGNSA. The CDR3 spans 15 residues. The ends lost 4 bases at V and 6 bases at J; junction bases unmatched: 9. The treatment denotes: 10-day PBMC culture with coronavirus spike peptide pools or control peptides (ViraFEST assay). At the Johns Hopkins FTIC core, DNA taken from cultured CD4+ T cells was sequenced by way of the Oncomine TCR Beta short-read assay. TCRdb reprocessed the PCR reads with MiXCR, giving one entry per CDR3 protein. The table shows 22,000 or so distinct CDR3 sequences, with about 39% occurring only once. Input material: CD4+ T cells from blood, cultured in vitro. The rearrangement links TRBV7-2 to TRBJ1-5; TRBD1 matches 7 bases. This receptor was taken from a human donor who had recovered from COVID-19. CDR3 residues: CASSSLSGGSQPQHF. In DNA form, the CDR3 reads TGTGCCAGCAGCTCACTCTCAGGGGGTAGTCAGCCCCAGCATTTT.